These T cell receptor beta chains were read from a single sample in a study of response to subunit inactivated influenza vaccine. TCRdb analysed the RT-PCR reads with MiXCR anew, one entry per CDR3 protein. The table lists 490,000 or so distinct CDR3 sequences, 7.5% to 8.5% of them singletons. This specimen was PBMCs from blood, taken around 2 years after vaccination. The source is a man in his fifties or sixties who received an inactivated influenza vaccine. Each CDR3 is given with its conserved first and last residue. The order of the fields is clone size, J gene, D gene, CDR3 length, V gene, CDR3 DNA, CDR3 protein. The D gene is left open where the match is weak. Some rows mark clone size as missing; the rest say once, few, many or name a class of expanded clone.

clone size: many
J gene: TRBJ2-3
D gene: -
CDR3 length: 14
V gene: TRBV5-1
CDR3 DNA: TGCGCCAGCAGCTTGGACCAGATCACAGATACGCAGTATTTT
CDR3 protein: CASSLDQITDTQYF

clone size: few
J gene: TRBJ1-2
D gene: TRBD1
CDR3 length: 13
V gene: TRBV20-1
CDR3 DNA: TGCAGTGCTACGCTACAGGGGATCGATGGCTACACCTTC
CDR3 protein: CSATLQGIDGYTF

clone size: few
J gene: TRBJ1-6
D gene: -
CDR3 length: 14
V gene: TRBV7-9
CDR3 DNA: TGTGCCAGCAGCTTTGGGGCCAATAATTCACCCCTCCACTTT
CDR3 protein: CASSFGANNSPLHF

clone size: -
J gene: TRBJ2-7
D gene: TRBD1
CDR3 length: 13
V gene: TRBV10-3
CDR3 DNA: TGTGCCATTTGGGACAGGGTATCCTACGAGCAGTACTTC
CDR3 protein: CAIWDRVSYEQYF

clone size: -
J gene: TRBJ2-5
D gene: TRBD1
CDR3 length: 14
V gene: TRBV5-1
CDR3 DNA: TGCGCCAGCAGCTTGGGGCAGGGGGAACTGACCCAGTACTTC
CDR3 protein: CASSLGQGELTQYF

clone size: few
J gene: TRBJ2-3
D gene: -
CDR3 length: 15
V gene: TRBV29-1
CDR3 DNA: TGCAGCGTTGGACGGGACATCACTAGCACAGATACGCAGTATTTT
CDR3 protein: CSVGRDITSTDTQYF

clone size: -
J gene: TRBJ1-6
D gene: -
CDR3 length: 13
V gene: TRBV2
CDR3 DNA: TGTGCCAGCAGTGATGAGGGTAATTCACCCCTCCACTTT
CDR3 protein: CASSDEGNSPLHF

clone size: many
J gene: TRBJ2-4
D gene: -
CDR3 length: 13
V gene: TRBV7-2
CDR3 DNA: TGTGCCAGCAGCTCACCTACCCAAAACATTCAGTACTTC
CDR3 protein: CASSSPTQNIQYF

clone size: many
J gene: TRBJ1-1
D gene: -
CDR3 length: 15
V gene: TRBV12-3/TRBV12-4
CDR3 DNA: TGTGCCAGCAGTTTCACCCCTAGGAAGAACACTGAAGCTTTCTTT
CDR3 protein: CASSFTPRKNTEAFF

clone size: many
J gene: TRBJ2-7
D gene: -
CDR3 length: 11
V gene: TRBV25-1
CDR3 DNA: TGTGCCAGCAGTGGTGGGTACGAGCAGTACTTC
CDR3 protein: CASSGGYEQYF

clone size: -
J gene: TRBJ1-6
D gene: TRBD1
CDR3 length: 15
V gene: TRBV12-3/TRBV12-4
CDR3 DNA: TGTGCCAGCAGTCAGGACAGGGTTGGGAATTCACCCCTCCACTTT
CDR3 protein: CASSQDRVGNSPLHF

clone size: few
J gene: TRBJ2-7
D gene: TRBD2
CDR3 length: 16
V gene: TRBV7-2
CDR3 DNA: TGTGCCAGCAGCCATAATCCTCTAGCGGGGGTTACGAAGCAGTACTTC
CDR3 protein: CASSHNPLAGVTKQYF

clone size: -
J gene: TRBJ1-1
D gene: -
CDR3 length: 14
V gene: TRBV5-1
CDR3 DNA: TGCGCCAGCAGCTCGAAAGGCCCAGGGACTGAAGCTTTCTTT
CDR3 protein: CASSSKGPGTEAFF

clone size: -
J gene: TRBJ2-5
D gene: TRBD2
CDR3 length: 15
V gene: TRBV5-5
CDR3 DNA: TGTGCCAGCAGCACGGGGAGTCTGCGGGAGGAGACCCAGTACTTC
CDR3 protein: CASSTGSLREETQYF

clone size: -
J gene: TRBJ2-1
D gene: TRBD1
CDR3 length: 15
V gene: TRBV5-1
CDR3 DNA: TGCGCCAGCAGCCAGACCGGGACAGGATACAATGAGCAGTTCTTC
CDR3 protein: CASSQTGTGYNEQFF

clone size: many
J gene: TRBJ2-3
D gene: -
CDR3 length: 18
V gene: TRBV14
CDR3 DNA: TGTGCCAGCAGCCAAGACGAAGGTTGGGGCAGGAACACAGATACGCAGTATTTT
CDR3 protein: CASSQDEGWGRNTDTQYF

clone size: -
J gene: TRBJ2-3
D gene: -
CDR3 length: 15
V gene: TRBV20-1
CDR3 DNA: TGCAGTGCTAGAGATAGTCAAGCAATCACATATACGCAGTATTTT
CDR3 protein: CSARDSQAITYTQYF

clone size: few
J gene: TRBJ2-7
D gene: TRBD2
CDR3 length: 14
V gene: TRBV10-3
CDR3 DNA: TGTGCCCACAGCCGCGGGGGGGCTGGTTACGAGCAGTACTTC
CDR3 protein: CAHSRGGAGYEQYF

clone size: few
J gene: TRBJ2-1
D gene: -
CDR3 length: 14
V gene: TRBV7-3
CDR3 DNA: TGTGCCAGCAGCTTTGACCCCCACTCGGGCGAGCAGTTCTTC
CDR3 protein: CASSFDPHSGEQFF

clone size: few
J gene: TRBJ2-7
D gene: TRBD1
CDR3 length: 13
V gene: TRBV20-1
CDR3 DNA: TGCAGTGCTCACAAGGGACAGGGAGGCGAGCAGTACTTC
CDR3 protein: CSAHKGQGGEQYF

clone size: few
J gene: TRBJ2-5
D gene: -
CDR3 length: 15
V gene: TRBV10-3
CDR3 DNA: TGTGCCATCAGTGAGTCCAGGGGAGGGGGCTGGACCCAGTACTTC
CDR3 protein: CAISESRGGGWTQYF

clone size: many
J gene: TRBJ2-7
D gene: TRBD2
CDR3 length: 16
V gene: TRBV7-2
CDR3 DNA: TGTGCCAGCAGCCCACGTTTTTCTAGCGGTTCCTACGAGCAGTACTTC
CDR3 protein: CASSPRFSSGSYEQYF

clone size: few
J gene: TRBJ1-4
D gene: TRBD1
CDR3 length: 15
V gene: TRBV28
CDR3 DNA: TGTGCCAGCAGCAAAATCGACAGGGGGGGCGAAAAACTGTTTTTT
CDR3 protein: CASSKIDRGGEKLFF

clone size: many
J gene: TRBJ2-7
D gene: -
CDR3 length: 14
V gene: TRBV29-1
CDR3 DNA: TGCAGCGTCTCCAATGTGGGGGGTGGCTACGAGCAGTACTTC
CDR3 protein: CSVSNVGGGYEQYF

clone size: many
J gene: TRBJ2-2
D gene: -
CDR3 length: 15
V gene: TRBV7-2
CDR3 DNA: TGTGCCAGCAGCTTAGACAGGAAATACACCGGGGAGCTGTTTTTT
CDR3 protein: CASSLDRKYTGELFF

clone size: -
J gene: TRBJ2-5
D gene: -
CDR3 length: 15
V gene: TRBV4-1
CDR3 DNA: TGCGCCAGCAGCCAAGCCCGGGATTACCAAGAGACCCAGTACTTC
CDR3 protein: CASSQARDYQETQYF

clone size: -
J gene: TRBJ2-2
D gene: TRBD1
CDR3 length: 17
V gene: TRBV5-1
CDR3 DNA: TGCGCCAGCAACAGGGGCGTTGGGACAGAGCGCACCGGGGAGCTGTTTTTT
CDR3 protein: CASNRGVGTERTGELFF

clone size: many
J gene: TRBJ1-5
D gene: -
CDR3 length: 18
V gene: TRBV28
CDR3 DNA: TGTGCCAGCAGTTTGGCCCAGTCGTCCCTGTATAGCAATCAGCCCCAGCATTTT
CDR3 protein: CASSLAQSSLYSNQPQHF

clone size: -
J gene: TRBJ2-5
D gene: -
CDR3 length: 13
V gene: TRBV12-3/TRBV12-4
CDR3 DNA: TGTGCCAGCAGCGTAGGAGGGGGTAAGACCCAGTACTTC
CDR3 protein: CASSVGGGKTQYF

clone size: few
J gene: TRBJ2-7
D gene: TRBD1
CDR3 length: 14
V gene: TRBV20-1
CDR3 DNA: TGCAGTGCTGGAAGACAGGGCAGCTCCTACGAGCAGTACTTC
CDR3 protein: CSAGRQGSSYEQYF

clone size: few
J gene: TRBJ2-3
D gene: TRBD2
CDR3 length: 16
V gene: TRBV20-1
CDR3 DNA: TGCAGTGCTAGAGATATCGGCGGGAGTATCGCAGATACGCAGTATTTT
CDR3 protein: CSARDIGGSIADTQYF

clone size: -
J gene: TRBJ2-7
D gene: -
CDR3 length: 13
V gene: TRBV20-1
CDR3 DNA: TGCAGTGCTAGAGATCTGGGGTCCGGTCAAGGTCTCTTC
CDR3 protein: CSARDLGSGQGLF

clone size: few
J gene: TRBJ1-2
D gene: -
CDR3 length: 15
V gene: TRBV20-1
CDR3 DNA: TGCAGTGCTAGAGATCTACGTTTGGAGAACTATGGCTACACCTTC
CDR3 protein: CSARDLRLENYGYTF

clone size: many
J gene: TRBJ2-5
D gene: -
CDR3 length: 15
V gene: TRBV7-2
CDR3 DNA: TGTGCCAGCAGCTTAGAGTCGGGGCTTGCAGAGACCCAGTACTTC
CDR3 protein: CASSLESGLAETQYF

clone size: -
J gene: TRBJ2-3
D gene: -
CDR3 length: 15
V gene: TRBV5-4
CDR3 DNA: TGTGCCAGCAGCTCGGATGGCGGAGGAACAGATACGCAGTATTTT
CDR3 protein: CASSSDGGGTDTQYF

clone size: many
J gene: TRBJ2-1
D gene: TRBD2
CDR3 length: 19
V gene: TRBV3-1
CDR3 DNA: TGTGCCAGCAGCCAAGAGGGACTAGCGGGAGCTAGTTCCTACAATGAGCAGTTCTTC
CDR3 protein: CASSQEGLAGASSYNEQFF

clone size: few
J gene: TRBJ2-7
D gene: TRBD1
CDR3 length: 14
V gene: TRBV5-1
CDR3 DNA: TGCGCCAGCAGCTCAACAGGGGGCTTCTACGAGCAGTACTTC
CDR3 protein: CASSSTGGFYEQYF

clone size: -
J gene: TRBJ2-1
D gene: TRBD1
CDR3 length: 12
V gene: TRBV14
CDR3 DNA: TGTGCCAGCAGCCGACAGGGTGGTGAGCAGTTCTTC
CDR3 protein: CASSRQGGEQFF

clone size: many
J gene: TRBJ2-3
D gene: TRBD1
CDR3 length: 12
V gene: TRBV5-6
CDR3 DNA: TGTGCCAGCAGCTTGGCAGGGGGAAGGCAGTATTTT
CDR3 protein: CASSLAGGRQYF

clone size: few
J gene: TRBJ2-3
D gene: TRBD1
CDR3 length: 15
V gene: TRBV15
CDR3 DNA: TGTGCCACCAGCAGAGAAGACAGGGCTGGGGATACGCAGTATTTT
CDR3 protein: CATSREDRAGDTQYF

clone size: many
J gene: TRBJ2-2
D gene: TRBD2
CDR3 length: 17
V gene: TRBV6-5
CDR3 DNA: TGTGCCAGCAGTTACTCGTGGACTAGCGGGACCCTTGGGGAGCTGTTTTTT
CDR3 protein: CASSYSWTSGTLGELFF

clone size: -
J gene: TRBJ1-5
D gene: -
CDR3 length: 13
V gene: TRBV6-5
CDR3 DNA: TGTGCCAGCAGTGACTCTTGGGATCAGCCCCAGCATTTT
CDR3 protein: CASSDSWDQPQHF

clone size: few
J gene: TRBJ2-5
D gene: -
CDR3 length: 14
V gene: TRBV20-1
CDR3 DNA: TGCAGTGTATCGAGCCCGGGGCGCGGGGAGACCCAGTACTTC
CDR3 protein: CSVSSPGRGETQYF

clone size: many
J gene: TRBJ2-3
D gene: -
CDR3 length: 13
V gene: TRBV27
CDR3 DNA: TGTGCCAGCAGTTTCGACTTCACAGATACGCAGTATTTT
CDR3 protein: CASSFDFTDTQYF

clone size: few
J gene: TRBJ2-1
D gene: TRBD2
CDR3 length: 16
V gene: TRBV28
CDR3 DNA: TGTGCCAGCAGTTTCACTAGCGGGAGCACCTACAATGAGCAGTTCTTC
CDR3 protein: CASSFTSGSTYNEQFF

clone size: many
J gene: TRBJ2-5
D gene: -
CDR3 length: 13
V gene: TRBV4-3
CDR3 DNA: TGCGCCAGCAGCCAAGGAAGAAGAGAGACCCAGTACTTC
CDR3 protein: CASSQGRRETQYF

clone size: few
J gene: TRBJ2-7
D gene: TRBD2
CDR3 length: 15
V gene: TRBV3-1
CDR3 DNA: TGTGCCAGCAGCCCGATAGGACTAGCGGGAAGTGAGCAGTACTTC
CDR3 protein: CASSPIGLAGSEQYF

clone size: many
J gene: TRBJ2-7
D gene: TRBD2
CDR3 length: 15
V gene: TRBV4-2
CDR3 DNA: TGTGCCAGCAGCCAGGGGGGACTAGCGTTTTACGAGCAGTACTTC
CDR3 protein: CASSQGGLAFYEQYF

clone size: -
J gene: TRBJ2-5
D gene: -
CDR3 length: 20
V gene: TRBV12-3/TRBV12-4
CDR3 DNA: TGTGCCAGCAGTTTAATCGACGGGACAGTTTGGCTAGCGGTTCCGGAGACCCAGTACTTC
CDR3 protein: CASSLIDGTVWLAVPETQYF

clone size: many
J gene: TRBJ2-5
D gene: -
CDR3 length: 15
V gene: TRBV9
CDR3 DNA: TGTGCCAGCAGCGTGAGTTCAGGGCAGCAAGAGACCCAGTACTTC
CDR3 protein: CASSVSSGQQETQYF

clone size: few
J gene: TRBJ2-1
D gene: -
CDR3 length: 13
V gene: TRBV12-3/TRBV12-4
CDR3 DNA: TGTGCCAGCAGTTTAGGGGGAAAGAATGAGCAGTTCTTC
CDR3 protein: CASSLGGKNEQFF

clone size: many
J gene: TRBJ1-5
D gene: -
CDR3 length: 14
V gene: TRBV20-1
CDR3 DNA: TGCAGTGCTAGAGATGGGGGGATGAGTCAGCCCCAGCATTTT
CDR3 protein: CSARDGGMSQPQHF

clone size: -
J gene: TRBJ2-7
D gene: -
CDR3 length: 13
V gene: TRBV18
CDR3 DNA: TGTGCCAGCTCACCGGCTTGGGGTGGTGAGCAGTACTTC
CDR3 protein: CASSPAWGGEQYF